The next 19 T cell receptor beta chains were all read from a single sample in a study of T cell changes during pregnancy in multiple sclerosis. Produced via immunoSEQ multiplex PCR; TCRdb's table is partial and in-frame only. Of 65,000 to 90,000 clones in the sample, roughly 92% were seen once. The specimen comprised peripheral blood, sampled in the second trimester of pregnancy. The source is a female donor with multiple sclerosis, enrolled in a pregnancy study.

The genes are TRBV2 and TRBJ1-3; D possibly corresponds to TRBD1 (6 bases). Looked up from germline, CDR1 is SNHLY and CDR2 is FYNNEI. V gave up 10 bases and J gave up 0 bases, with 16 bases separating them. There are 15 residues in the CDR3. The CDR3 DNA is TGTGCCACCCGGGGGGGGGCCTTCTCTGGAAACACCATATATTTT. Protein: CATRGGAFSGNTIYF.

For this clone: This same CDR3 is encoded by further DNA sequences in the sample. This rearrangement joins TRBV6-5 to TRBJ1-1; D is ambiguous. Germline CDR1 is MNHEY and CDR2 is SVGAGI. Trimming removed 6 bases from V and 8 bases from J, with 19 bases in between. The CDR3 spans 14 residues. In DNA, the CDR3 is TGTGCCAGCAGCCTTTCTAGTGCCCAACCCGAAGCTTTCTTT. This codes for CASSLSSAQPEAFF.

This clone was found a few times. The chain combines TRBV6-1 with TRBJ2-1, with D possibly matching TRBD1 (7 bases). CDR1 is MNHNS and CDR2 is SASEGT in the germline V gene. The CDR3 contains 14 residues. V lost 0 bases and J lost 9, with 12 bases in between. The CDR3 is CASSEARGASEQFF. In DNA, the CDR3 is TGTGCCAGCAGTGAAGCCAGGGGGGCTAGTGAGCAGTTCTTC.

J is TRBJ2-7 and V is TRBV9; tentative D call: TRBD1 (5 bases). CDR1 and CDR2 from the germline V gene are SGDLS and YYNGEE. Trimming stripped 0 bases from V and 4 bases from J, with 11 bases between. CDR3 length: 14 residues. In nucleotides, the CDR3 is TGTGCCAGCAGCGTAGGGTTGCAGGGATACGAGCAGTACTTC. It yields the protein CASSVGLQGYEQYF.

The genes are TRBV9 and TRBJ1-1; 8 bases map to TRBD1. The germline gives CDR1 SGDLS, CDR2 YYNGEE. V shed 4 bases, J shed 4 bases, and the junction held 9 bases outside the gene matches. The CDR3 spans 15 residues. CDR3 protein: CASSPDRGLRTEAFF. CDR3 nucleotides: TGTGCCAGCAGCCCAGACAGGGGTCTTCGCACTGAAGCTTTCTTT.

The V and J genes are TRBV6-5 and TRBJ1-3; D may be TRBD1 (5 bases). Germline V gives CDR1 MNHEY, CDR2 SVGAGI. The V and J ends lost 4 bases and 2 bases respectively, with 9 bases between them. The CDR3 loop spans 14 amino acids. The CDR3 DNA reads as TGTGCCAGCAGTTTCCAGGGCGCTGGAAACACCATATATTTT. Translated: CASSFQGAGNTIYF.

This chain links TRBV7-2 with TRBJ2-3, with D uncertain. CDR3 size: 12 residues. Between the trimmed V and J ends, which lost 6 bases and 5 bases, there was a span of 9 bases. Germline loops: CDR1 SGHTA, CDR2 FQGNSA. CDR3 DNA: TGTGCCAGCAGGTCCCGGGTAGATACGCAGTATTTT. This codes for CASRSRVDTQYF.

This chain joins TRBV28 and TRBJ1-2, with D uncertain. V lost 5 bases and J 4 bases, leaving 5 bases between the germline ends. CDR3 length: 11 residues. Germline loops: CDR1 MDHEN, CDR2 SYDVKM. The CDR3 DNA follows: TGTGCCAGCAGTCTACGCTATGGCTACACCTTC. It specifies CASSLRYGYTF.

This clone appeared a few times. The V call is TRBV14, the J call TRBJ1-2, with D uncertain. This CDR3 has 15 amino acids. The V end was cut by 4 bases, the J end by 4 bases, with 16 bases between. Germline lookup yields CDR1 SGHDN and CDR2 FVKESK. DNA for the CDR3: TGTGCCAGCAGCCCTCCAGAGCCCGGACTCTATGGCTACACCTTC. Translated: CASSPPEPGLYGYTF.

V usage is TRBV9 and J usage is TRBJ1-1; perhaps TRBD1 as D (5 bases). CDR1 SGDLS and CDR2 YYNGEE come from the germline V gene. V dropped 4 bases and J dropped 1 base, with 8 bases sitting between them. This CDR3 has 13 amino acids. In DNA, the CDR3 is TGTGCCAGCAGCCCTCAGGGGAACACTGAAGCTTTCTTT. This codes for CASSPQGNTEAFF.

The V and J genes are TRBV5-4 and TRBJ2-2; 10 bases are shared with TRBD2. CDR3 length: 16 residues. J lost 4 bases, V lost 1 base, and 4 bases had no gene match. Germline V gives CDR1 SGHNT, CDR2 YYREEE (reference sequence). CDR3: CASSLRAGGPTGELFF. The CDR3 nucleotides read TGTGCCAGCAGCTTGCGAGCGGGGGGGCCCACCGGGGAGCTGTTTTTT.

The chain has TRBV7-9 and TRBJ2-1; 7 bases agree with TRBD1. V was clipped by 8 bases and J by 3 bases; unmatched bases: 19. Germline assignment: CDR1 SEHNR and CDR2 FQNEAQ (reference sequence). The CDR3 consists of 18 residues. CDR3 nucleotides: TGTGCCAGCGATAAACGGTGGGGTCCGGGACAGCGCTACAATGAGCAGTTCTTC. Its protein is CASDKRWGPGQRYNEQFF.

The rearrangement joins TRBV4-3 to TRBJ2-7, with 8 bases lining up with TRBD2. Germline trimming cut 1 base from V and 5 bases from J; bases unmatched to any gene: 7. CDR3 length: 15 amino acids. Per the germline V gene, CDR1 is LGHNA and CDR2 is YSLEER. The CDR3 nucleotides read TGCGCCAGCAGCCAAGTATGGCTAGCGGGTAACGAGCAGTACTTC. Its translation is CASSQVWLAGNEQYF.

The chain is built from TRBV18 and TRBJ2-7; D possibly corresponds to TRBD2 (6 bases). CDR3 length: 17 residues. Germline V gene sequence: CDR1 KGHSH, CDR2 LQKENI. The V end lost 1 base, the J end lost 0 bases, and 16 bases lay between the germline ends. The CDR3 DNA is TGTGCCAGCTCACCACGAGAGTCGGGACTCCTCTCCTACGAGCAGTACTTC. As protein: CASSPRESGLLSYEQYF. Full variable domain (rest looked up from reference TRBV18 and TRBJ2-7): NAGVMQNPRHLVRRRGQEARLRCSPMKGHSHVYWYRQLPEEGLKFMVYLQKENIIDESGMPKERFSAEFPKEGPSILRIQQVVRGDSAAYFCASSPRESGLLSYEQYFGPGTRLTVT.

The sample holds one count of this clone. The chain uses TRBV9 and TRBJ1-5; 7 bases agree with TRBD1. V shed 3 bases, J shed 7 bases, and the junction held 7 bases outside the gene matches. Germline loops: CDR1 SGDLS, CDR2 YYNGEE. The CDR3 is 14 amino acids. CDR3 loop: CASSEQGGQQPQHF. CDR3 DNA sequence: TGTGCCAGCAGCGAGCAAGGGGGCCAGCAGCCCCAGCATTTT.

This chain links TRBV4-3 with TRBJ1-2; D not resolved. V lost 4 bases and J lost 6, with 12 bases in between. This CDR3 comprises 13 residues. Germline CDR1 and CDR2: LGHNA and YSLEER. CDR3 region: CASSPSTGHGYTF. CDR3 coding DNA: TGCGCCAGCAGCCCGTCGACGGGTCATGGCTACACCTTC.

The rearrangement links TRBV28 to TRBJ1-1; D is unresolved. This CDR3 contains 14 residues. Per germline, CDR1 MDHEN and CDR2 SYDVKM. With 2 bases removed from V and 1 base from J, the gap between germline ends came to 8 bases. In DNA form, the CDR3 reads TGTGCCAGCAGTTTAGACCCAGGGAACACTGAAGCTTTCTTT. It translates to CASSLDPGNTEAFF.

This chain links TRBV10-3 with TRBJ2-2, with 8 bases that match TRBD2. Trimming at V came to 3 bases and at J to 6 bases, leaving 12 bases not matched to a gene. The CDR3 totals 17 residues. Germline V gives CDR1 ENHRY, CDR2 SYGVKD. Written as DNA, the CDR3 is TGTGCCATCAGTGAAAGGCGGGGGGTTGAGACGTCCGGGGAGCTGTTTTTT. It yields the protein CAISERRGVETSGELFF.

The chain is built from TRBV7-8 and TRBJ2-3; TRBD2 aligns across 15 bases. CDR1 and CDR2 from the germline V gene are SGHVS and FQNEAQ. CDR3 length: 16 amino acids. The V segment lost 4 bases and the J segment 2 bases; nucleotides outside the gene matches: 1. Here the CDR3 reads CASSWTSGGDTDTQYF. The CDR3 DNA is TGTGCCAGCAGCTGGACTAGCGGGGGGGACACAGATACGCAGTATTTT. The complete variable domain, with remaining parts taken from reference TRBV7-8 and TRBJ2-3, reads GAGVSQSPRYKVAKRGQDVALRCDPISGHVSLFWYQQALGQGPEFLTYFQNEAQLDKSGLPSDRFFAERPEGSVSTLKIQRTQQEDSAVYLCASSWTSGGDTDTQYFGPGTRLTVL.